This is a list of T cell receptor beta chains from one sample in a study of blood T cell repertoires in COVID-19. Generated by immunoSEQ multiplex PCR, the TCRdb table keeps only in-frame clones and is missing some. This table has approximately 63,000 clones, more than 80% appearing once. The sequenced sample consisted of peripheral blood. The receptors were gathered from a woman in her fifties or sixties with COVID-19, enrolled during active disease. Each CDR3 is given with its conserved first and last residue. The order of the fields is J gene, V gene, CDR3 protein.

j_gene: TRBJ2-1; v_gene: TRBV4-3; CDR3aa: CASSQDHSTSGSLKQFF
j_gene: TRBJ1-4; v_gene: TRBV11-2; CDR3aa: CASSLARQPPQELFF
j_gene: TRBJ1-1; v_gene: TRBV24-1; CDR3aa: CATSVGRGTEAFF
j_gene: TRBJ2-2; v_gene: TRBV19; CDR3aa: CASSPRGLAGGSYTGELFF
j_gene: TRBJ1-1; v_gene: TRBV19; CDR3aa: CASSIGGGISSGTEAFF
j_gene: TRBJ2-1; v_gene: TRBV4-2; CDR3aa: CASSGVAGGPSYNEQFF
j_gene: TRBJ1-1; v_gene: TRBV19; CDR3aa: CASRTGNTEAFF
j_gene: TRBJ1-2; v_gene: TRBV10-3; CDR3aa: CAISVGTGEDGYTF
j_gene: TRBJ2-3; v_gene: TRBV6-5; CDR3aa: CASSYRSTDTQYF
j_gene: TRBJ2-1; v_gene: TRBV19; CDR3aa: CASSSAGTQKNEQFF
j_gene: TRBJ1-2; v_gene: TRBV9; CDR3aa: CASSVVDADYGYTF
j_gene: TRBJ2-7; v_gene: TRBV29-1; CDR3aa: CSVYSSYEQYF
j_gene: TRBJ2-3; v_gene: TRBV11-3; CDR3aa: CASSLGPLAVGTDTQYF
j_gene: TRBJ1-3; v_gene: TRBV5-6; CDR3aa: CASSYQGWGNTIYF
j_gene: TRBJ2-1; v_gene: TRBV6-5; CDR3aa: CASRGQAYNEQFF
j_gene: TRBJ1-6; v_gene: TRBV6-5; CDR3aa: CASRTGTDHNSPLHF
j_gene: TRBJ1-2; v_gene: TRBV6-5; CDR3aa: CASSYSNKGRGYTF
j_gene: TRBJ2-7; v_gene: TRBV5-1; CDR3aa: CASSLAMGVPYEQYF
j_gene: TRBJ2-6; v_gene: TRBV11-3; CDR3aa: CASSLGEYSGANVLTF
j_gene: TRBJ1-5; v_gene: TRBV30; CDR3aa: CAWSPQGANQPQHF
j_gene: TRBJ2-7; v_gene: TRBV4-3; CDR3aa: CASSQALAGAYEQYF
j_gene: TRBJ2-1; v_gene: TRBV5-1; CDR3aa: CASSRDRGPGDEQFF
j_gene: TRBJ2-5; v_gene: TRBV19; CDR3aa: CASRPTGQETQYF
j_gene: TRBJ1-4; v_gene: TRBV7-9; CDR3aa: CASSSSTGGYKLFF
j_gene: TRBJ1-1; v_gene: TRBV7-9; CDR3aa: CASSLRPGSYTEAFF
j_gene: TRBJ1-2; v_gene: TRBV12-3/TRBV12-4; CDR3aa: CASSLSYGYTF
j_gene: TRBJ1-5; v_gene: TRBV6-5; CDR3aa: CASTPAGQGQPQHF
j_gene: TRBJ2-3; v_gene: TRBV7-3; CDR3aa: CASSLPLADSTDTQYF
j_gene: TRBJ2-7; v_gene: TRBV7-9; CDR3aa: CASSPRQANEQYF
j_gene: TRBJ2-1; v_gene: TRBV3-1/TRBV3-2; CDR3aa: CASSQGGVAPYNEQFF